One and the same sample provided the 10 T cell receptor beta chains below, sequenced in a study of cytotoxic CD8 clonotypes in ibrutinib-treated CLL (dated by TCRdb to about 2021). The sample's time point, from its label and the paper: approximately 2 years on ibrutinib. The library relied on the immunoSEQ multiplex PCR assay. In TCRdb, the immuneACCESS table is reduced to in-frame sequences with V and J assigned. These tables do not hold every clone; where another copy was compared, an unresolved V gene accounts for under half, and the others remain unexplained. For this sample the table gives about 130,000 clones, of which about 80% were detected only once. The ten biggest clones cover about 5% of the sample. The specimen was PBMCs, collected after 24 months of ibrutinib treatment. These receptors all stem from a human donor with chronic lymphocytic leukemia.

This sequence joins TRBV5-1 and TRBJ2-2; TRBD1 is a possible D gene (5 bases). V lost 2 bases and J 1 base, leaving 6 bases between the germline ends. The germline CDR1 and CDR2 sequences are SGHRS and YFSETQ. The CDR3 sequence is 14 residues long. In nucleotides, the CDR3 is TGCGCCAGCAGCTTCCAGGGGAACACCGGGGAGCTGTTTTTT. Residues: CASSFQGNTGELFF.

The chain joins TRBV7-6 to TRBJ2-1; 8 bases match TRBD2. The V segment lost 5 bases and the J segment 7 bases; nucleotides outside the gene matches: 13. The CDR3 runs to 16 residues. Germline V gene data show CDR1 as SGHVS and CDR2 as FNYEAQ. The DNA for the CDR3 is TGTGCCAGCAGCCCGAGCCTAGCGGGCTTTAGGAATGAGCAGTTCTTC. Translation gives CASSPSLAGFRNEQFF.

The gene calls are TRBV19 and TRBJ1-1, with D uncertain. V lost 6 bases to trimming and J lost 0 bases, with 11 bases between them. CDR1 is LNHDA, CDR2 SQIVND, per germline (reference sequence). This CDR3 region has 14 residues. CDR3 sequence: CASSSGALNTEAFF. CDR3 nucleotide sequence: TGTGCCAGTAGCTCGGGAGCCTTGAACACTGAAGCTTTCTTT.

The V and J genes are TRBV27 and TRBJ2-5; a possible D gene is TRBD2 (5 bases). The CDR3 is 15 amino acids. V was clipped by 3 bases and J by 0 bases, with 11 bases between them. Germline V gene lookup returns CDR1 MNHEY and CDR2 SMNVEV (reference sequence). CDR3 amino acids: CASSFASGNQETQYF. In DNA form, the CDR3 reads TGTGCCAGCAGTTTCGCGAGCGGAAACCAAGAGACCCAGTACTTC.

The chain carries TRBV6-5 and TRBJ2-7, with D perhaps matching TRBD2 (5 bases). The CDR3 is made up of 12 amino acids. V lost 5 bases to trimming and J lost 8 bases, with 13 bases between them. Germline-derived CDR1 and CDR2 are MNHEY and SVGAGI. CDR3 in DNA: TGTGCCAGCAGTGGACTCCCCGGGAAGCAGTACTTC. Translated: CASSGLPGKQYF.

This clone was seen more than once but under ten times. V is TRBV10-3 and J is TRBJ2-2, with D possibly being TRBD1 or TRBD2 (5 bases each). The V end was cut by 11 bases, the J end by 7 bases, with 17 bases between. The germline gives CDR1 ENHRY, CDR2 SYGVKD. This CDR3 comprises 13 residues. The CDR3 sequence is CAAGARLDGELFF. Here the CDR3 DNA reads TGTGCCGCCGGGGCGCGGCTTGACGGGGAGCTGTTTTTT.

CDR3 sequence reads: CAISESTGREDSNEQFF. DNA for the CDR3: TGTGCCATCAGTGAGTCGACTGGGCGGGAGGATTCCAATGAGCAGTTCTTC. The chain carries TRBV10-3 and TRBJ2-1, with 8 bases that match TRBD2. This CDR3 is built from 17 residues. V shed 0 bases and J 6 bases; nucleotides not matched to a gene: 10. Germline V gives CDR1 ENHRY, CDR2 SYGVKD.

The chain is built from TRBV18 and TRBJ2-7; D may match TRBD1 or TRBD2 (6 bases each). Germline V gene lookup returns CDR1 KGHSH and CDR2 LQKENI. The CDR3 loop spans 17 amino acids. Trimming removed 3 bases from V and 2 bases from J, with 20 bases in between. The CDR3 bases are TGTGCCAGCTCACCCCTGCCTCTGGGGGGACAAGCCTACGAGCAGTACTTC. This encodes CASSPLPLGGQAYEQYF.

This chain connects TRBV19 to TRBJ2-5; D call uncertain. The CDR3 runs to 13 residues. Germline lookup yields CDR1 LNHDA and CDR2 SQIVND (reference sequence). Trimming took off 3 bases at V and 5 bases at J, with 10 bases between the two ends. The CDR3 sequence is CASSMSGLETQYF. CDR3 coding DNA: TGTGCCAGTAGTATGTCCGGGCTCGAGACCCAGTACTTC. The entire variable domain, with the rest obtained from reference TRBV19 and TRBJ2-5, is as follows: DGGITQSPKYLFRKEGQNVTLSCEQNLNHDAMYWYRQDPGQGLRLIYYSQIVNDFQKGDIAEGYSVSREKKESFPLTVTSAQKNPTAFYLCASSMSGLETQYFGPGTRLLVL.

CDR3 sequence reads: CASSRGAGDTQYF. Written as DNA, the CDR3 is TGTGCCAGCTCACGGGGTGCCGGAGATACGCAGTATTTT. This chain connects TRBV18 to TRBJ2-3; unclear D gene. V lost 4 bases and J 5 bases, leaving 10 bases between the germline ends. The CDR3 covers 13 residues. CDR1 and CDR2 (germline): KGHSH, LQKENI.